These 12 T cell receptor beta chains were sequenced from one sample in a study of OX40 agonist ivuxolimab in advanced cancers. The assay was immunoSEQ multiplex PCR, and TCRdb's table has in-frame clones only and misses some. The sample has about 53,000 clones, 70% to 90% seen once. The source material was CD4+ or CD8+ T cells sorted from blood, sampled in a trial of the OX40 agonist ivuxolimab. All receptors derive from an adult with an advanced solid tumor such as melanoma, head and neck, liver or kidney cancer.

The chain combines TRBV18 with TRBJ1-1; 9 nucleotides align to TRBD1. Germline V gene sequence: CDR1 KGHSH, CDR2 LQKENI. The V gene end was trimmed by 0 bases and the J gene end by 8 bases; junction bases not matched to a gene: 4. The CDR3 totals 14 residues. This CDR3 is CASSPPMGQGEAFF. DNA for the CDR3: TGTGCCAGCTCACCACCGATGGGACAGGGCGAAGCTTTCTTT.

This clone was counted once. This chain connects TRBV6-5 to TRBJ2-3; D may correspond to TRBD1 or TRBD2 (6 bases each). In germline, CDR1 is MNHEY, CDR2 SVGAGI. The CDR3 contains 16 residues. V was clipped by 2 bases and J by 3 bases, with 15 bases between them. CDR3 protein: CASSYRGEFFTDTQYF. CDR3 sequence (DNA): TGTGCCAGCAGTTACAGGGGGGAGTTTTTTACAGATACGCAGTATTTT.

By proportion, this clone is medium-sized. V gene TRBV7-6 combines with J gene TRBJ2-6; TRBD2 matches at 7 bases. The germline CDR1 and CDR2 sequences are SGHVS and FNYEAQ. V lost 0 bases to trimming and J lost 2 bases; unmatched junction nucleotides: 7. This CDR3 is built from 18 residues. The CDR3 DNA is TGTGCCAGCAGCTTAGCGGTAGGGAGGGTAACTGGGGCCAACGTCCTGACTTTC. Residues: CASSLAVGRVTGANVLTF.

As DNA, the CDR3 is TGTGCCACCAGCAGACAAGTCCAGGATGAAAAACTGTTTTTT. Its translation is CATSRQVQDEKLFF. V gene TRBV15 combines with J gene TRBJ1-4; unclear D gene. Between the trimmed V and J ends, which lost 2 bases and 6 bases, there was a span of 10 bases. Germline V gene lookup returns CDR1 LNHNV and CDR2 YYDKDF (reference sequence). The CDR3 loop spans 14 amino acids.

The chain links TRBV10-1 to TRBJ2-1; TRBD2 matches 9 bases. Per germline, CDR1 WNHNN and CDR2 SYGVQD (reference sequence). This CDR3 comprises 15 residues. J was trimmed by 7 bases and V by 5 bases; bases with no gene match: 9. CDR3 sequence (DNA): TGCGCCAGCAGTCAGGCGGGAGGGCCGCGGAATGAGCAGTTCTTC. This encodes CASSQAGGPRNEQFF.

The rearrangement joins TRBV19 to TRBJ1-5, with D perhaps TRBD1 (6 bases). With 5 bases removed from V and 6 bases from J, the gap between germline ends came to 17 bases. This CDR3 has 15 residues. Germline V lookup: CDR1 LNHDA, CDR2 SQIVND (reference sequence). The CDR3 coding sequence is TGTGCCAGTAGTTTCACCGGGACATTCGGTCAGCCCCAGCATTTT. Encoded protein: CASSFTGTFGQPQHF.

The J gene is TRBJ2-1, the V gene TRBV6-6; D call uncertain. Trimming removed 6 bases from V and 4 bases from J, with 10 bases in between. Germline lookup yields CDR1 MNHNY and CDR2 SVGAGI (reference sequence). The CDR3 extends over 13 amino acids. The CDR3 loop is CASRDGRYNEQFF. CDR3 bases: TGTGCCAGCAGGGATGGACGGTACAATGAGCAGTTCTTC.

V usage is TRBV5-1 and J usage is TRBJ2-2; 8 bases agree with TRBD1. The germline V gene encodes CDR1 SGHRS and CDR2 YFSETQ. V gave up 5 bases and J gave up 3 bases; unmatched junction bases: 3. This CDR3 region has 14 residues. CDR3 amino acids: CASSTGGHTGELFF. DNA of the CDR3: TGCGCCAGCAGTACAGGGGGACACACCGGGGAGCTGTTTTTT.

V gene TRBV28 combines with J gene TRBJ1-2; 7 bases agree with TRBD1. Looked up from germline, CDR1 is MDHEN and CDR2 is SYDVKM. The CDR3 is 15 residues long. V gave up 5 bases and J gave up 7 bases; unmatched junction bases: 13. The CDR3 sequence: CASSPTGLGGTGYTF. The CDR3 nucleotides read TGTGCCAGCAGTCCCACCGGGCTAGGGGGCACTGGCTACACCTTC.

The chain employs TRBV9 and TRBJ1-1; unclear D gene. Trimming cost V 0 bases and J 7 bases, with 10 bases left between them. The V gene's germline CDR1 is SGDLS and CDR2 YYNGEE. The CDR3 totals 13 residues. CDR3 sequence reads: CASSVDEGGEAFF. The CDR3 coding sequence is TGTGCCAGCAGCGTAGATGAGGGCGGTGAAGCTTTCTTT. Looking up the rest from reference TRBV9 and TRBJ1-1 gives the full variable domain: DSGVTQTPKHLITATGQRVTLRCSPRSGDLSVYWYQQSLDQGLQFLIQYYNGEERAKGNILERFSAQQFPDLHSELNLSSLELGDSALYFCASSVDEGGEAFFGQGTRLTVV.

About this clone itself: One junction end disagrees with the germline gene, perhaps due to a read error. V is TRBV6-1 and J is TRBJ1-5; the D gene is possibly TRBD1 (5 bases). The CDR3 has 15 residues. Germline V gene lookup returns CDR1 MNHNS and CDR2 SASEGT. For the CDR3, the DNA is TGTGCCGGCAGTCCCGGGACCGTCGGGAGTCAGCCCCAGCATTTT. Translated: CAGSPGTVGSQPQHF.

This rearrangement joins TRBV20-1 to TRBJ1-4; no clear D gene. Germline V gene lookup returns CDR1 DFQATT and CDR2 SNEGSKA (reference sequence). CDR3 length equals 11 residues. The V end was cut by 3 bases, the J end by 5 bases, with 4 bases between. The CDR3 region has the DNA TGCAGTGCTAGTTCCAATGAAAAACTGTTTTTT. Protein product: CSASSNEKLFF.